The 20 T cell receptor beta chains below were found in one sample sequenced in a study of T cells in Graves' hyperthyroidism and ophthalmopathy. TCR beta CDR3 regions were amplified from RNA. During a first-round RT-PCR of the TCR CDR3, the HTBI primer set was used. TCRdb ran MiXCR on the multiplex PCR reads and lists one entry per CDR3 protein. This sample has hundreds of thousands of distinct CDR3 sequences, with around 15% found just once. Sequencing was performed on blood. The receptors come from a woman between 18 and 29 years old with Graves' hyperthyroidism.

V and J are TRBV20-1 and TRBJ2-7, with a weak D call TRBD1 (5 bases). The CDR3 consists of 14 residues. V was clipped by 3 bases and J by 4 bases, with 16 bases between them. Germline loops: CDR1 DFQATT, CDR2 SNEGSKA (reference sequence). CDR3 coding DNA: TGCAGTGCTAGCTCAAGGGGTGGCTCGTACGAGCAGTACTTC. It encodes CSASSRGGSYEQYF.

In its sample, this clonotype was seen many times. V is TRBV7-2 and J is TRBJ2-7; 8 nucleotides line up with TRBD2. The CDR3 is made up of 15 amino acids. Germline V gives CDR1 SGHTA, CDR2 FQGNSA. V lost 1 base to trimming and J lost 2 bases; unmatched junction nucleotides: 4. The CDR3 coding sequence is TGTGCCAGCAGCTTAGTTCAGCGGGGGACCTACGAGCAGTACTTC. This encodes CASSLVQRGTYEQYF.

This clonotype was seen ten or more times. The chain carries TRBV12-3 or TRBV12-4 and TRBJ2-1; 8 nucleotides match TRBD2. V was clipped by 6 bases and J by 3 bases; unmatched bases: 4. The CDR3 is made up of 14 amino acids. This chain's CDR3 is CASSLSGSYNEQFF. The CDR3 DNA is TGTGCCAGCAGCTTAAGCGGGAGCTACAATGAGCAGTTCTTC.

Ten or more counts support this clonotype. The chain combines TRBV9 with TRBJ2-7; the D gene is possibly TRBD2 (5 bases). V was trimmed by 6 bases and J by 6 bases, leaving 19 bases between them. This CDR3 contains 14 residues. Germline V lookup: CDR1 SGDLS, CDR2 YYNGEE. The CDR3 bases are TGTGCCAGCACTGTGGACTGGCAAGGAGGCGAGCAGTACTTC. It translates to CASTVDWQGGEQYF.

This clonotype was detected many times. The CDR3 bases are TGTGCCAGCAGCCAAAGGAGCCTTTTCGAGCAGTTCTTC. This translates into CASSQRSLFEQFF. The chain recombines TRBV3-1 with TRBJ2-1, with D uncertain. The CDR3 has 13 amino acids. V dropped 2 bases and J dropped 10 bases, with 12 bases sitting between them. In germline, CDR1 is LGHDT, CDR2 YNNKEL (reference sequence).

This clonotype was observed many times. The rearrangement uses TRBV15 and TRBJ1-1, with D uncertain. Germline V gene sequence: CDR1 LNHNV, CDR2 YYDKDF (reference sequence). The CDR3 is made up of 13 amino acids. V lost 4 bases and J lost 1, with 7 bases in between. CDR3 DNA: TGTGCCACCAGCATCGATGGGAACACTGAAGCTTTCTTT. Encoded protein: CATSIDGNTEAFF. Variable domain in full (rest from reference TRBV15 and TRBJ1-1): DAMVIQNPRYQVTQFGKPVTLSCSQTLNHNVMYWYQQKSSQAPKLLFHYYDKDFNNEADTPDNFQSRRPNTSFCFLDIRSPGLGDTAMYLCATSIDGNTEAFFGQGTRLTVV.

This clonotype appeared many times. The rearrangement joins TRBV10-3 to TRBJ1-1; weak D call: TRBD1 (5 bases). The V gene's germline CDR1 is ENHRY and CDR2 SYGVKD. The V gene lost 6 bases and the J gene lost 5 bases, with 16 bases spanning the gap. The CDR3 has 14 residues. CDR3 sequence: CAISRTTEGTEAFF. The CDR3 nucleotides are TGTGCCATCAGCCGCACAACCGAGGGGACTGAAGCTTTCTTT.

This clonotype was observed a few times. This rearrangement joins TRBV5-6 to TRBJ2-1; D remains ambiguous. CDR3 length equals 15 residues. Per the germline V gene, CDR1 is SGHDT and CDR2 is YYEEEE. V lost 3 bases and J 9 bases, leaving 19 bases between the germline ends. DNA for the CDR3: TGTGCCAGCAGCTCCCCCTATTCAGGTCGCGGTGAGCAGTTCTTC. Translation gives CASSSPYSGRGEQFF.

This clonotype has ten or more counts. V is TRBV2 and J is TRBJ2-1; 7 positions match TRBD2. Trimming took 4 bases from V and 7 from J; bases not matched to a gene: 10. Germline assignment: CDR1 SNHLY and CDR2 FYNNEI. CDR3 length: 15 residues. The DNA of the CDR3 is TGTGCCAGCAGTGGGGGCGGGAGAGCCGGGAATGAGCAGTTCTTC. Protein: CASSGGGRAGNEQFF.

This clonotype was picked up a small number of times. V usage is TRBV10-3 and J usage is TRBJ1-2; unclear D gene. V was trimmed by 2 bases and J by 3 bases, leaving 4 bases between them. Germline V gene lookup returns CDR1 ENHRY and CDR2 SYGVKD. CDR3 length: 12 residues. CDR3 sequence reads: CAISEGYYGYTF. The CDR3, as DNA: TGTGCCATCAGTGAGGGGTACTATGGCTACACCTTC.

This clonotype was detected only a few times. V usage is TRBV4-1 and J usage is TRBJ2-7; 10 nucleotides match TRBD2. This CDR3 comprises 17 residues. Germline V gives CDR1 MGHRA, CDR2 YSYEKL. V lost 4 bases to trimming and J lost 5 bases; unmatched junction nucleotides: 14. The CDR3 protein is CASSLIAGGSFGHEQYF. The CDR3 DNA sequence: TGCGCCAGCAGCCTTATAGCGGGAGGTTCGTTTGGCCACGAGCAGTACTTC.

This clonotype was seen once. The chain employs TRBV6-1 and TRBJ2-1; the match to TRBD2 covers 9 bases. V trimming: 5 bases; J trimming: 5 bases; junction bases outside the gene matches: 13. Germline CDR1 and CDR2: MNHNS and SASEGT. The CDR3 has 17 amino acids. CDR3: CASSPREGLAGHNEQFF. The CDR3 DNA reads TGTGCCAGCAGTCCCAGGGAGGGCCTAGCGGGACACAATGAGCAGTTCTTC.

This clonotype was picked up many times. This rearrangement joins TRBV18 to TRBJ1-2; TRBD1 agrees at 8 bases. The V segment lost 2 bases and the J segment 4 bases; nucleotides outside the gene matches: 6. Germline CDR1 KGHSH, CDR2 LQKENI. This CDR3 region has 15 residues. In nucleotides, the CDR3 is TGTGCCAGCTCACCAGGGACAGGAATCTCCTATGGCTACACCTTC. This gives the protein CASSPGTGISYGYTF.

Many counts were recorded for this clonotype. The V and J genes are TRBV4-1 and TRBJ1-1; no reliable D call. Germline CDR1 MGHRA, CDR2 YSYEKL. V was trimmed by 4 bases and J by 3 bases, leaving 15 bases between them. The CDR3 is 15 amino acids. For the CDR3, the DNA is TGCGCCAGCAGCCCCCTCCGGACGGGGTACACTGAAGCTTTCTTT. Translation: CASSPLRTGYTEAFF.

The chain uses TRBV10-1 and TRBJ2-7; TRBD2 matches at 9 bases. Trimming at V came to 2 bases and at J to 3 bases, leaving 2 bases not matched to a gene. Looked up from germline, CDR1 is WNHNN and CDR2 is SYGVQD (reference sequence). The CDR3 totals 14 residues. CDR3 nucleotide sequence: TGCGCCAGCAGTGAGAGCGGGAGGCTCTACGAGCAGTACTTC. Protein product: CASSESGRLYEQYF.

At least ten counts were recorded for this clonotype. The junction departs from germline at one end; a sequencing error may be responsible. The chain couples TRBV6-2 or TRBV6-3 to TRBJ2-7, with 14 bases that match TRBD2. The germline gives CDR1 MNHEY, CDR2 SVGEGT. The CDR3 covers 19 residues. CDR3 loop: CASSKAPGLAGALSCEQYF. In DNA, the CDR3 is TGTGCCAGCAGTAAAGCACCGGGACTAGCGGGAGCATTATCCTGCGAGCAGTACTTC.

Only a few counts were recorded for this clonotype. J is TRBJ2-5 and V is TRBV20-1, with 9 bases matching TRBD2. The CDR3 has 15 residues. Germline CDR1 DFQATT, CDR2 SNEGSKA (reference sequence). J gave up 9 bases and V 0 bases, and 11 bases lay outside the gene matches. The CDR3 sequence is CSARDRTSVDEAQYF. The DNA of the CDR3 is TGCAGTGCTAGAGATCGGACTAGCGTCGACGAGGCCCAGTACTTC.

Regarding this clonotype: Given a much more abundant clone one base away, this may be a read error. The rearrangement links TRBV18 to TRBJ1-1; D is possibly TRBD1 (5 bases). The CDR3 runs to 14 residues. Germline V gene sequence: CDR1 KGHSH, CDR2 LQKENI. CDR3 sequence (DNA): TGTGCCAGCCCACCAGCACAGGTGAACACTGAAGCTTTCTTT. Its protein product is CASPPAQVNTEAFF.

The chain joins TRBV9 to TRBJ2-1; tentative D call: TRBD2 (5 bases). With 0 bases removed from V and 6 bases from J, the gap between germline ends came to 13 bases. The length of the CDR3 is 15 residues. Germline V gene sequence: CDR1 SGDLS, CDR2 YYNGEE. CDR3 loop: CASSVVAGSPNEQFF. As DNA, the CDR3 is TGTGCCAGCAGCGTAGTCGCGGGCTCACCCAATGAGCAGTTCTTC.

The chain is built from TRBV6-2 or TRBV6-3 and TRBJ2-2; 7 bases map to TRBD1. CDR1 is MNHEY, CDR2 SVGEGT, per germline. This CDR3 region has 15 residues. The trim removed 9 bases at V and 4 bases at J, leaving 11 bases unmatched. This chain's CDR3 is CASSDWTGSTGELFF. The CDR3 bases are TGTGCCAGTAGTGACTGGACAGGTTCCACCGGGGAGCTGTTTTTT.